This T cell receptor (beta chain) appears in the sequencing data of a study of cytomegalovirus exposure and HLA in healthy donors. For the study at large: A later analysis reported the same platform for the approximately 110 validation repertoires and the 500 to 700 first-cohort repertoires.

Method: immunoSEQ multiplex PCR; TCRdb's copy keeps in-frame clones and lacks some. The sample includes around 200,000 clones, 80% to 85% of them seen just once. The germline V and J ends were trimmed by 1 base and 0 bases, with 12 bases remaining between them. Per germline, CDR1 SGHRS and CDR2 YFSETQ. The CDR3 totals 16 residues. The sequence derives from a woman aged 25 to 39 in good health and CMV-seronegative. This chain links TRBV5-1 with TRBJ2-3; possible D gene TRBD2, 5 bases. Sequencing was done on a sample of PBMCs. CDR3 DNA sequence: TGCGCCAGCAGCTTGACTAGTCCGGCAAGCACAGATACGCAGTATTTT. This gives the protein CASSLTSPASTDTQYF.